This T cell receptor beta chain is drawn from a study of shared clonotypes between healthy human individuals. The table came from immunoSEQ multiplex PCR; TCRdb's copy has only in-frame clones and leaves some out. The data show 2 million to 2.5 million clones, 85% to 95% seen once. Germline CDR1 is MDHEN and CDR2 is SYDVKM. With 7 bases removed from V and 7 bases from J, the gap between germline ends came to 11 bases. The CDR3 covers 11 residues. The sample comprised naive CD4+ T cells from PBMCs. Subset in this sample: CD45RA+ positively selected. This TCR came from a young man in good health. Some clones in this sample may be carry-over from other donors' samples. The chain employs TRBV28 and TRBJ2-7, with D hard to call. The CDR3 spells CASTKGREQYF. In DNA, the CDR3 is TGTGCCAGCACCAAAGGTAGGGAGCAGTACTTC.